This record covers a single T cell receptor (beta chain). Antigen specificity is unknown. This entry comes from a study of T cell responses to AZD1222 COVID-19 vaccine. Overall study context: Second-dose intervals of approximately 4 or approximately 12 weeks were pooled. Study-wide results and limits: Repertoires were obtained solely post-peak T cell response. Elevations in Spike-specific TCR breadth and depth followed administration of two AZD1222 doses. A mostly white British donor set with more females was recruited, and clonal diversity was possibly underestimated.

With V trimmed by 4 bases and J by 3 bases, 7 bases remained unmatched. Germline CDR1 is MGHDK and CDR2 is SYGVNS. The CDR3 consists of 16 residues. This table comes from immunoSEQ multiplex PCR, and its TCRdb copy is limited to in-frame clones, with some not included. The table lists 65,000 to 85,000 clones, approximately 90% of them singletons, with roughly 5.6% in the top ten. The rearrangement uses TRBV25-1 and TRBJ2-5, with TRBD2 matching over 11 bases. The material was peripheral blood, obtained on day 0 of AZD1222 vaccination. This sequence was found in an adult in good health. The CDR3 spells CASSAWASGGKETQYF. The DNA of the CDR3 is TGTGCCAGCAGTGCTTGGGCTAGCGGGGGGAAAGAGACCCAGTACTTC.